Following are 22 T cell receptor beta chains from one sample sequenced in a study of CD8 T cells in ankylosing spondylitis. TCRdb itself ran the 5' RACE reads through MiXCR, one entry per CDR3 protein. The table shows some 250,000 distinct CDR3 sequences, with roughly a quarter occurring only once. The sample taken for sequencing was blood, either unsorted or a sorted T cell fraction (not recorded which). The receptors here all came from a male donor with ankylosing spondylitis or in good health (not recorded which).

The chain recombines TRBV20-1 with TRBJ1-5; 9 bases map to TRBD1. Germline assignment: CDR1 DFQATT and CDR2 SNEGSKA (reference sequence). The V and J ends lost 6 bases and 5 bases, in that order; junction bases with no gene match: 8. The CDR3 consists of 14 residues. The CDR3 nucleotides read TGCAGTGCGCCAGCAGGACAGGGGTATCAGCCCCAGCATTTT. This codes for CSAPAGQGYQPQHF.

This clonotype appeared many times. The chain employs TRBV12-3 or TRBV12-4 and TRBJ1-4, with D perhaps matching TRBD1 (6 bases). The CDR3 loop spans 13 amino acids. Trimming shortened V by 6 bases and J by 8 bases, and 13 bases separated the two germline ends. CDR3 in amino acids: CASSQGLREKLFF. The CDR3 DNA sequence: TGTGCCAGCAGCCAGGGGTTACGGGAAAAACTGTTTTTT.

This clonotype has at least ten counts. This chain connects TRBV20-1 to TRBJ2-1; 7 positions agree with TRBD2. V was clipped by 8 bases and J by 5 bases; unmatched bases: 9. Germline CDR1 and CDR2: DFQATT and SNEGSKA (reference sequence). CDR3 length: 13 amino acids. The CDR3 DNA reads as TGCAGTAATGGGGGGGGGAACAACAATGAGCAGTTCTTC. This gives the protein CSNGGGNNNEQFF.

This clonotype occurred many times. The CDR3 here is CASSTSGTRHEQFF. The CDR3 DNA reads TGTGCCAGCAGCACCTCCGGGACTAGGCATGAGCAGTTCTTC. V and J are TRBV3-1 and TRBJ2-1, with TRBD2 matching over 8 bases. The germline V gene has CDR1 LGHDT and CDR2 YNNKEL (reference sequence). The V segment lost 5 bases and the J segment 8 bases; nucleotides outside the gene matches: 8. This CDR3 region has 14 residues.

The J gene is TRBJ2-3, the V gene TRBV4-2; 7 positions match TRBD2. The germline gives CDR1 LGHNA, CDR2 YNFKEQ. This CDR3 contains 15 residues. V lost 4 bases and J lost 0; bases outside the gene matches: 4. CDR3 sequence reads: CASSLTSFSTDTQYF. CDR3 in DNA: TGTGCCAGCAGCCTGACTAGCTTTAGCACAGATACGCAGTATTTT.

The gene calls are TRBV29-1 and TRBJ2-7; TRBD1 agrees at 9 bases. This CDR3 has 15 residues. The ends lost 0 bases at V and 6 bases at J; junction bases unmatched: 9. Germline V gene sequence: CDR1 SQVTM, CDR2 ANQGSEA. The CDR3: CSVEDVKDRGGEQYF. The CDR3, as DNA: TGCAGCGTTGAAGATGTGAAGGACAGGGGAGGCGAGCAGTACTTC.

This clonotype has a count of ten or more. V gene TRBV12-3 or TRBV12-4 combines with J gene TRBJ2-7; TRBD1 might be the D (5 bases). The CDR3 contains 14 residues. V gave up 3 bases and J gave up 4 bases, with 13 bases separating them. As DNA, the CDR3 is TGTGCCAGCAGTTTTCAAGGGGTGGGGTACGAGCAGTACTTC. Residues: CASSFQGVGYEQYF.

This clonotype showed up just a few times. The V call is TRBV12-3 or TRBV12-4, the J call TRBJ2-1; D is possibly TRBD2 (6 bases). CDR3 length: 17 residues. Deletions cut 1 base from V and 4 bases from J, with 17 bases between. The DNA of the CDR3 is TGTGCCAGCAGTTTAGATAGCTTGCGGGGAGAATACAATGAGCAGTTCTTC. Translating gives CASSLDSLRGEYNEQFF.

This chain links TRBV4-2 with TRBJ2-7; TRBD1 aligns across 8 bases. The CDR3 loop spans 15 amino acids. V was clipped by 2 bases and J by 5 bases; unmatched bases: 8. Germline V gives CDR1 LGHNA, CDR2 YNFKEQ. The CDR3 is CASSQIQGEADEQYF. The DNA for the CDR3 is TGTGCCAGCAGCCAAATACAGGGGGAGGCCGACGAGCAGTACTTC.

The CDR3 region is CSVRVSGANVLTF. In DNA form, the CDR3 reads TGCAGCGTTCGGGTCTCTGGGGCCAACGTCCTGACTTTC. V usage is TRBV29-1 and J usage is TRBJ2-6, with D unclear. This CDR3 is built from 13 residues. Germline CDR1 reads SQVTM; CDR2 reads ANQGSEA. V was clipped by 5 bases and J by 0 bases, with 5 bases between them.

The genes are TRBV25-1 and TRBJ1-2; possibly TRBD1 for D (6 bases). Germline V lookup: CDR1 MGHDK, CDR2 SYGVNS. The V gene lost 8 bases and the J gene lost 8 bases, with 18 bases spanning the gap. The CDR3 spans 13 residues. This chain's CDR3 is CASHGGGGGGYTF. The CDR3 DNA sequence: TGTGCCAGCCACGGGGGAGGGGGAGGCGGCTACACCTTC.

This chain connects TRBV20-1 to TRBJ1-1, with 9 positions matching TRBD1. This CDR3 is built from 12 residues. Unmatched junction bases numbered 5, after V lost 5 bases and J lost 7 bases. Germline lookup yields CDR1 DFQATT and CDR2 SNEGSKA (reference sequence). CDR3 amino acids: CSAGDRVDEAFF. In DNA, the CDR3 is TGCAGTGCTGGGGACAGGGTGGATGAAGCTTTCTTT.

The V call is TRBV18, the J call TRBJ2-1; the D call may be TRBD1 or TRBD2 (5 bases each). The CDR3 sequence is 17 residues long. Trimming pared 3 bases from V and 0 bases from J, leaving 15 bases between. From germline, CDR1 is KGHSH and CDR2 LQKENI. CDR3 residues: CASSPRPGTDSYNEQFF. CDR3 in DNA: TGTGCCAGCTCACCGAGGCCGGGGACCGACTCCTACAATGAGCAGTTCTTC.

This chain uses TRBV2 with TRBJ2-7; D not certain. CDR3 length: 13 residues. In germline, CDR1 is SNHLY, CDR2 FYNNEI. Trimming took 2 bases from V and 2 from J, leaving 7 bases between them. The CDR3 nucleotides read TGTGCCAGCAGTGAAAACGACCCCTACGAGCAGTACTTC. Translating gives CASSENDPYEQYF.

There are many counts of this clonotype. The gene calls are TRBV20-1 and TRBJ2-4, with 9 bases fitting TRBD1. The J segment lost 8 bases and the V segment lost 5 bases, leaving 10 bases of the junction unmatched. The CDR3 sequence is 14 residues long. Germline CDR1 and CDR2: DFQATT and SNEGSKA (reference sequence). CDR3 DNA sequence: TGCAGTGCTTCCGGGACAGGGAAGGCAGACATTCAGTACTTC. Its protein product is CSASGTGKADIQYF.

This clonotype was counted a few times. This chain links TRBV29-1 with TRBJ1-4; 9 nucleotides align to TRBD1. The V gene's germline CDR1 is SQVTM and CDR2 ANQGSEA. There are 15 residues in the CDR3. V was pared by 0 bases and J by 7 bases, with 6 bases of the junction left unmatched. The CDR3: CSVEDNRGRGEKLFF. The CDR3, as DNA: TGCAGCGTTGAAGACAACAGGGGGCGAGGTGAAAAACTGTTTTTT.

This chain joins TRBV6-1 and TRBJ2-3, with 14 bases matching TRBD2. J lost 3 bases, V lost 5 bases, and 13 bases had no gene match. The germline V gene has CDR1 MNHNS and CDR2 SASEGT. This CDR3 region has 19 residues. CDR3 nucleotide sequence: TGTGCCAGCAGTCAAACAGGACTAGCGGGGGGCGGGGCTACAGATACGCAGTATTTT. Protein: CASSQTGLAGGGATDTQYF.

This clonotype was seen only a few times. This chain uses TRBV20-1 with TRBJ2-3, with 8 bases aligning to TRBD1. The CDR3 runs 15 residues. Germline values: CDR1 DFQATT, CDR2 SNEGSKA (reference sequence). With 3 bases clipped from V and 3 bases from J, the junction kept 8 bases outside the gene matches. Here the CDR3 reads CSASWGRGPTDTQYF. CDR3 nucleotides: TGCAGTGCTAGTTGGGGCAGGGGGCCTACAGATACGCAGTATTTT.

V usage is TRBV25-1 and J usage is TRBJ2-3, with 7 positions matching TRBD2. The CDR3 length is 14 residues. CDR1 is MGHDK, CDR2 SYGVNS, per germline. V was clipped by 5 bases and J by 4 bases; unmatched bases: 6. CDR3 region: CASSRGGVADTQYF. The CDR3 DNA sequence: TGTGCCAGCAGTCGGGGAGGGGTGGCAGATACGCAGTATTTT.

This clonotype was detected only a few times. The chain couples TRBV10-3 to TRBJ1-2, with D possibly being TRBD1 (6 bases). V gave up 7 bases and J gave up 4 bases, with 19 bases separating them. Germline V gene data show CDR1 as ENHRY and CDR2 as SYGVKD. This CDR3 comprises 15 residues. The CDR3 sequence: CAITQDSRIVYGYTF. CDR3 nucleotide sequence: TGTGCCATCACCCAGGACAGCCGAATCGTCTATGGCTACACCTTC.

In its sample, this clonotype was seen many times. The V call is TRBV25-1, the J call TRBJ1-2; D not certain. The V gene's germline CDR1 is MGHDK and CDR2 SYGVNS. Trimming took off 4 bases at V and 6 bases at J, with 6 bases between the two ends. The CDR3 runs 11 residues. CDR3 protein: CASSGINGYTF. The CDR3 region has the DNA TGTGCCAGCAGTGGAATAAATGGCTACACCTTC.

The rearrangement links TRBV19 to TRBJ2-3, with 9 positions matching TRBD2. The CDR3 spans 16 residues. CDR1 and CDR2 from the germline V gene are LNHDA and SQIVND (reference sequence). J was trimmed by 1 base and V by 7 bases; bases with no gene match: 9. The CDR3 spells CASKPMTSGRTDTQYF. The CDR3 DNA reads as TGTGCCAGTAAACCAATGACTAGCGGACGCACAGATACGCAGTATTTT.